A selection of T cell receptor beta chains follows, all from one sample in a study of blood T cell repertoires in COVID-19. Only in-frame clones appear in the TCRdb table, and some are missing; sequencing was by immunoSEQ multiplex PCR. The sample holds about 74,000 clones; more than 90% are singletons and the top ten take approximately 1.4%. The sample taken for sequencing was peripheral blood. Every receptor here comes from a man in his fifties or sixties with acute or convalescent COVID-19. Both conserved end residues are part of each CDR3. A D gene is named only where the DNA matches it firmly. Clone size is stated in some rows and not others, as once, few, many or a class when expanded.

v_gene,d_gene,j_gene,abundance,CDR3nt,CDR3aa
TRBV5-4,TRBD2,TRBJ2-1,NA,TGTGCCAGCAGCGGGACTAGCGGGAGTCCTGAGCAGTTCTTC,CASSGTSGSPEQFF
TRBV7-6,NA,TRBJ1-3,NA,TGTGCCAACAGGGACTGCAGGGGCTCTGGAAACACCATATATTTT,CANRDCRGSGNTIYF
TRBV7-3,NA,TRBJ2-1,NA,TGTGCCAGCAGCCCGGGTCCCGGATTGATATTTGGTGAGCAGTTCTTC,CASSPGPGLIFGEQFF
TRBV19,TRBD1,TRBJ1-1,NA,TGTGCCAGTAGGGGGACAGGGGGGAACACTGAAGCTTTCTTT,CASRGTGGNTEAFF
TRBV7-9,NA,TRBJ2-6,medium-sized,TGTGCCAGCAGTCCATACAGGGCCAACGTCCTGACTTTC,CASSPYRANVLTF
TRBV7-2,TRBD1,TRBJ2-7,NA,TGTGCCAGCAGCTTAGGCGGGACAGGGTCCTACGAGCAGTACTTC,CASSLGGTGSYEQYF
TRBV15,NA,TRBJ1-5,NA,TGTGCCACCAGCAGCACACACAATCCTCAGCATTTT,CATSSTHNPQHF
TRBV6-2/TRBV6-3,NA,TRBJ2-3,once,TGTGCCAGCAGCCCACTGGGGGGGGCGGGAGATACGCAGTATTTT,CASSPLGGAGDTQYF
TRBV5-1,NA,TRBJ2-3,NA,TGCGCCAGCAGTTCAGGACAGAGCAGCACAGATACGCAGTATTTT,CASSSGQSSTDTQYF
TRBV3-1/TRBV3-2,NA,TRBJ2-7,NA,TGTGCCAGCAGCCAAGGGCTAAGCGGCGCCTACGAGCAGTACTTC,CASSQGLSGAYEQYF
TRBV6-1,NA,TRBJ1-2,NA,TGTGCCAGCAGTGAAGGCACAGTTAAAAACACTAACTATGGCTACACCTTC,CASSEGTVKNTNYGYTF
TRBV7-3,TRBD2,TRBJ2-3,NA,TGTGCCAGCAGCTTCTGGGCGGGGGGGCGTCTAGATACGCAGTATTTT,CASSFWAGGRLDTQYF
TRBV9,TRBD1,TRBJ1-6,NA,TGTGCCAGCAGATCGAGGACAGGGGATAATTCACCCCTCCACTTT,CASRSRTGDNSPLHF
TRBV27,TRBD1,TRBJ2-5,NA,TGTGCCAGCAGCAGCCTGACAGGGGGCGTGGAGACCCAGTACTTC,CASSSLTGGVETQYF
TRBV6-2/TRBV6-3,NA,TRBJ2-7,NA,TGTGCCAGCAGTCCCCTGCGGGAACTGATAATAAAGCAGTACTTC,CASSPLRELIIKQYF
TRBV5-5,NA,TRBJ2-1,few,TGTGCCAGCAGCTTTTTCGATGAGCAGTTCTTC,CASSFFDEQFF
TRBV5-3,NA,TRBJ2-5,NA,TGTGCCAGAAGCTTGGATTCGGGAGTCTTTCCAGAGACCCAGTACTTC,CARSLDSGVFPETQYF
TRBV5-5,TRBD2,TRBJ2-1,NA,TGTGCCAGCAGCTTGGACCCGGCTAGCGGGAGGGCCTCCTACAATGAGCAGTTCTTC,CASSLDPASGRASYNEQFF
TRBV21-1,NA,TRBJ2-1,NA,TGTGCCAGCAGCAAAGTAGTGCACAATGAGCAGTTCTTC,CASSKVVHNEQFF
TRBV27,NA,TRBJ1-5,NA,TGTGCCAGCAGTTTAGGAGGTACCCACCGGCCCCAGCATTTT,CASSLGGTHRPQHF
TRBV19,NA,TRBJ2-3,once,TGTGCCAGTAGTATGACGGGAGCAGATACGCAGTATTTT,CASSMTGADTQYF